A single sample is the source of the 22 T cell receptor beta chains below, sequenced in a study of shared clonotypes between healthy human individuals. Sequencing was performed with immunoSEQ multiplex PCR; in TCRdb, only in-frame clones are kept and a portion is missing. The sample lists about 600,000 clones, 97% occurring once. The sample taken for sequencing was naive CD4+ T cells sorted from blood. Subset meaning: CD45RA+ positively selected. The receptors come from a woman in her 30s in good health.

The chain employs TRBV5-1 and TRBJ2-7; the D is unclear. The CDR3 length is 13 residues. The V gene lost 2 bases and the J gene lost 3 bases, with 9 bases spanning the gap. Germline values: CDR1 SGHRS, CDR2 YFSETQ. Here the CDR3 DNA reads TGCGCCAGCAGCTTTTTTGGCGGCTACGAGCAGTACTTC. Protein: CASSFFGGYEQYF.

A remark on this clone: Distinct nucleotide sequences in the sample also encode this CDR3. V gene TRBV5-1 combines with J gene TRBJ2-1, with D possibly being TRBD2 (6 bases). Deletions cut 0 bases from V and 3 bases from J, with 10 bases between. Germline assignment: CDR1 SGHRS and CDR2 YFSETQ. This CDR3 has 15 residues. Here the CDR3 DNA reads TGCGCCAGCAGCTTGGTGGCGGGGAGCTACAATGAGCAGTTCTTC. Translation: CASSLVAGSYNEQFF. Variable domain in full (rest from reference TRBV5-1 and TRBJ2-1): KAGVTQTPRYLIKTRGQQVTLSCSPISGHRSVSWYQQTPGQGLQFLFEYFSETQRNKGNFPGRFSGRQFSNSRSEMNVSTLELGDSALYLCASSLVAGSYNEQFFGPGTRLTVL.

This clone was seen once. The chain has TRBV2 and TRBJ2-2; unclear D gene. Germline V gives CDR1 SNHLY, CDR2 FYNNEI. The CDR3 has 14 amino acids. The germline V and J ends were trimmed by 7 bases and 5 bases, with 14 bases remaining between them. CDR3 region: CASKARAVTGELFF. The CDR3, as DNA: TGTGCCAGCAAGGCAAGAGCCGTAACCGGGGAGCTGTTTTTT.

The CDR3 here is CATSGLGEKLFF. The CDR3 bases are TGTGCCACCAGCGGATTAGGTGAAAAACTGTTTTTT. This sequence joins TRBV15 and TRBJ1-4, with no clear D. Looked up from germline, CDR1 is LNHNV and CDR2 is YYDKDF (reference sequence). Between the trimmed V and J ends, which lost 5 bases and 7 bases, there was a span of 8 bases. The CDR3 loop spans 12 amino acids. Full variable domain (outside the CDR3, taken from reference TRBV15 and TRBJ1-4): DAMVIQNPRYQVTQFGKPVTLSCSQTLNHNVMYWYQQKSSQAPKLLFHYYDKDFNNEADTPDNFQSRRPNTSFCFLDIRSPGLGDTAMYLCATSGLGEKLFFGSGTQLSVL.

This chain links TRBV7-8 with TRBJ2-7; 10 nucleotides align to TRBD2. The junction had 6 bases not matched to a gene; V was cut back by 2 bases and J by 5 bases. Germline V lookup: CDR1 SGHVS, CDR2 FQNEAQ. The CDR3 consists of 15 residues. Here the CDR3 reads CASSLTIAGGHEQYF. In DNA, the CDR3 is TGTGCCAGCAGCTTAACAATAGCGGGAGGTCACGAGCAGTACTTC.

The rearrangement joins TRBV11-2 to TRBJ2-5, with D possibly TRBD1 on 5 matching bases. TRBJ2-7 matches the DNA end more closely, so the J call is doubtful. Germline V gives CDR1 SGHAT, CDR2 FQNNGV. CDR3 length equals 18 residues. The CDR3 spells CASSAATAVLLASYEQYF. As DNA, the CDR3 is TGTGCCAGCAGCGCCGCGACAGCCGTTTTACTCGCCTCCTACGAGCAGTACTTC.

The chain uses TRBV5-1 and TRBJ2-5, with a weak D call TRBD2 (5 bases). CDR3 length: 14 residues. The V end lost 6 bases, the J end lost 3 bases, and 15 bases lay between the germline ends. Germline V lookup: CDR1 SGHRS, CDR2 YFSETQ. CDR3 DNA sequence: TGCGCCAGCACCGGTGGGAGTTCAAAAGAGACCCAGTACTTC. Amino acid sequence: CASTGGSSKETQYF.

The chain combines TRBV5-6 with TRBJ1-6; 9 positions match TRBD1. The junction had 7 bases not matched to a gene; V was cut back by 3 bases and J by 9 bases. The germline CDR1 and CDR2 sequences are SGHDT and YYEEEE. The CDR3 consists of 15 residues. The CDR3 protein is CASSSGQGSISPLHF. CDR3 coding DNA: TGTGCCAGCAGCTCCGGACAGGGGTCTATTTCACCCCTCCACTTT. Full variable domain (missing parts from reference TRBV5-6 and TRBJ1-6): DAGVTQSPTHLIKTRGQQVTLRCSPKSGHDTVSWYQQALGQGPQFIFQYYEEEERQRGNFPDRFSGHQFPNYSSELNVNALLLGDSALYLCASSSGQGSISPLHFGNGTRLTVT.

The J gene is TRBJ2-6, the V gene TRBV11-3; D is possibly TRBD2 (6 bases). CDR1 and CDR2 (germline): SGHNT, YENEEA. This CDR3 spans 12 amino acids. V was cut by 5 bases and J by 15 bases, with 14 bases left in between. CDR3: CASSRAQGGLTF. The CDR3 DNA follows: TGTGCCAGCAGCAGAGCCCAGGGAGGCCTGACTTTC.

The chain employs TRBV2 and TRBJ1-4; TRBD1 might be the D (6 bases). The CDR3 has 17 residues. With 6 bases removed from V and 8 bases from J, the gap between germline ends came to 25 bases. Germline V gene sequence: CDR1 SNHLY, CDR2 FYNNEI. The CDR3 is CASSKNSGGQEREKLFF. The CDR3 region has the DNA TGTGCCAGCAGCAAAAATTCGGGGGGGCAGGAGAGAGAAAAACTGTTTTTT.

V is TRBV11-1 and J is TRBJ2-2, with D possibly matching TRBD2 (6 bases). This CDR3 region has 15 residues. The germline V gene encodes CDR1 SGHAT and CDR2 FQDESV (reference sequence). V shed 7 bases and J shed 7 bases, with 19 bases lying between them. CDR3 in DNA: TGTGCCAGCACCGCCGGGCTAGCGCGGGACGGGGAGCTGTTTTTT. Translated: CASTAGLARDGELFF.

The chain recombines TRBV20-1 with TRBJ1-1; D is undetermined. This CDR3 comprises 11 residues. Germline-derived CDR1 and CDR2 are DFQATT and SNEGSKA (reference sequence). V gave up 6 bases and J gave up 7 bases, with 12 bases separating them. In nucleotides, the CDR3 is TGCAGTGCCACGGGGTTAAATGAAGCTTTCTTT. It codes for CSATGLNEAFF.

Note on this clone: The same CDR3 also results from other DNA sequences found in this sample. The chain is built from TRBV7-2 and TRBJ2-7, with TRBD1 matching over 9 bases. V dropped 1 base and J dropped 2; count of bases not matched to a gene: 3. The germline V gene encodes CDR1 SGHTA and CDR2 FQGNSA. This CDR3 has 15 amino acids. CDR3 residues: CASSLGGQGAYEQYF. CDR3 in DNA: TGTGCCAGCAGCTTAGGGGGACAGGGTGCCTACGAGCAGTACTTC.

This chain uses TRBV29-1 with TRBJ2-5, with 8 bases matching TRBD2. Germline CDR1 and CDR2: SQVTM and ANQGSEA. CDR3 length equals 15 residues. J was trimmed by 5 bases and V by 0 bases; bases with no gene match: 8. Here the CDR3 reads CSVEDRGGRRETQYF. DNA of the CDR3: TGCAGCGTTGAAGATCGCGGCGGGAGGCGGGAGACCCAGTACTTC. Variable domain in full (rest from reference TRBV29-1 and TRBJ2-5): SAVISQKPSRDICQRGTSLTIQCQVDSQVTMMFWYRQQPGQSLTLIATANQGSEATYESGFVIDKFPISRPNLTFSTLTVSNMSPEDSSIYLCSVEDRGGRRETQYFGPGTRLLVL.

This chain uses TRBV5-5 with TRBJ1-1; no clear D. The CDR3 contains 13 residues. The germline V gene has CDR1 SGHKS and CDR2 YYEKEE (reference sequence). V shed 0 bases and J shed 2 bases, with 5 bases lying between them. The CDR3 DNA reads as TGTGCCAGCAGCTTGGTATTTAACACTGAAGCTTTCTTT. Translated: CASSLVFNTEAFF.

J is TRBJ2-7 and V is TRBV2, with 8 bases aligning to TRBD2. Per the germline V gene, CDR1 is SNHLY and CDR2 is FYNNEI. This CDR3 contains 16 residues. V trimming: 1 base; J trimming: 2 bases; junction bases outside the gene matches: 7. The CDR3 DNA follows: TGTGCCAGCAGTGAAGGTCGGGGGGGAACCCCCTACGAGCAGTACTTC. Translated: CASSEGRGGTPYEQYF.

CDR3 bases: TGTGCCAGCAGCTCGGGGACTAGCGGCAGCACAGATACGCAGTATTTT. This encodes CASSSGTSGSTDTQYF. The gene calls are TRBV9 and TRBJ2-3; 11 bases are a match to TRBD2. This CDR3 contains 16 residues. The J segment lost 0 bases and the V segment lost 4 bases, leaving 4 bases of the junction unmatched. Per germline, CDR1 SGDLS and CDR2 YYNGEE.

Concerning this clone itself: Other DNA variants within this sample encode the same CDR3. This rearrangement joins TRBV6-5 to TRBJ1-1, with 8 positions matching TRBD1. In germline, CDR1 is MNHEY, CDR2 SVGAGI. The CDR3 has 15 amino acids. Unmatched junction bases numbered 3, after V lost 0 bases and J lost 3 bases. The CDR3 DNA reads TGTGCCAGCAGTTACTCGATACAGGGGGACACTGAAGCTTTCTTT. This gives the protein CASSYSIQGDTEAFF.

V is TRBV6-1 and J is TRBJ2-3; 12 bases line up with TRBD2. The CDR3 is 15 amino acids. The V gene's germline CDR1 is MNHNS and CDR2 SASEGT. V was pared by 5 bases and J by 6 bases, with 6 bases of the junction left unmatched. CDR3 nucleotide sequence: TGTGCCAGCAGTCTAGCGGGAGGGCTTAAGGATACGCAGTATTTT. This translates into CASSLAGGLKDTQYF.

The rearrangement links TRBV6-5 to TRBJ2-3; 8 bases align to TRBD2. The CDR3 runs 14 residues. With V trimmed by 5 bases and J by 0 bases, 1 base remained unmatched. CDR1 MNHEY and CDR2 SVGAGI come from the germline V gene. The CDR3: CASSASGSTDTQYF. CDR3 nucleotides: TGTGCCAGCAGTGCTAGCGGGAGCACAGATACGCAGTATTTT.

This clone has only one observation. The rearrangement uses TRBV28 and TRBJ1-5; D call uncertain. Trimming pared 8 bases from V and 0 bases from J, leaving 20 bases between. This CDR3 has 17 amino acids. CDR1 is MDHEN and CDR2 is SYDVKM in the germline V gene. This chain's CDR3 is CASALGYARISNQPQHF. The CDR3, as DNA: TGTGCCAGCGCTCTTGGGTACGCACGGATTAGCAATCAGCCCCAGCATTTT.

V usage is TRBV28 and J usage is TRBJ1-5; D possibly corresponds to TRBD1 (6 bases). Germline V gene data show CDR1 as MDHEN and CDR2 as SYDVKM. CDR3 length: 20 amino acids. V dropped 5 bases and J dropped 0 bases, with 26 bases sitting between them. The CDR3 spells CASSHGTLHKGPNSNQPQHF. CDR3 nucleotides: TGTGCCAGCAGTCACGGGACACTCCACAAGGGGCCTAATAGCAATCAGCCCCAGCATTTT. The full variable domain, with the rest looked up from reference TRBV28 and TRBJ1-5, is DVKVTQSSRYLVKRTGEKVFLECVQDMDHENMFWYRQDPGLGLRLIYFSYDVKMKEKGDIPEGYSVSREKKERFSLILESASTNQTSMYLCASSHGTLHKGPNSNQPQHFGDGTRLSIL.